A single sample is the source of the 9 T cell receptor beta chains below, sequenced in a study of blood T cell repertoires in COVID-19 (dated by TCRdb to about 2020). Libraries came from the immunoSEQ multiplex PCR assay. TCRdb's version of the immuneACCESS table is confined to in-frame rearrangements and falls short of the full clone set. An unresolved V gene accounts for under half of the shortfall where checked; the remainder is of unknown origin. The sample table lists fewer than 130,000 clones, 60% to 80% of them with a count of one. The ten largest clones capture roughly 16% of the sample. What was sequenced was peripheral blood. The receptors originated from an elderly woman with active or convalescent COVID-19.

This sequence joins TRBV5-5 and TRBJ1-5; TRBD1 matches 10 bases. Germline lookup yields CDR1 SGHKS and CDR2 YYEKEE (reference sequence). The CDR3 extends over 18 amino acids. V gave up 0 bases and J gave up 2 bases; unmatched junction bases: 8. Here the CDR3 DNA reads TGTGCCAGCAGCTTGGTGGGGGGACAGGGGATGGGCAATCAGCCCCAGCATTTT. It specifies CASSLVGGQGMGNQPQHF.

V is TRBV5-1 and J is TRBJ2-1, with 13 bases identical to TRBD2. The CDR3 is made up of 16 amino acids. J lost 2 bases, V lost 7 bases, and 6 bases had no gene match. Germline CDR1 is SGHRS and CDR2 is YFSETQ. CDR3 sequence: CASQRLAGGTYNEQFF. CDR3 in DNA: TGCGCCAGCCAACGACTAGCGGGAGGAACCTACAATGAGCAGTTCTTC.

This clone was found a few times. V gene TRBV28 combines with J gene TRBJ1-2; D possibly corresponds to TRBD1 (6 bases). There are 14 residues in the CDR3. CDR1 MDHEN and CDR2 SYDVKM come from the germline V gene. V lost 2 bases and J 4 bases, leaving 11 bases between the germline ends. In nucleotides, the CDR3 is TGTGCCAGCAGTTTACGGGGGGGGGCCTATGGCTACACCTTC. This encodes CASSLRGGAYGYTF.

This clone was counted a few times. The V call is TRBV19, the J call TRBJ2-5; TRBD1 might be the D (5 bases). Germline CDR1 and CDR2: LNHDA and SQIVND (reference sequence). Trimming removed 3 bases at V and 2 bases at J, with 7 bases between. The CDR3 extends over 13 amino acids. CDR3 in DNA: TGTGCCAGTAGTATTGCAGGGCAAGAGACCCAGTACTTC. Its protein is CASSIAGQETQYF. The whole variable domain, filled in from reference TRBV19 and TRBJ2-5, reads DGGITQSPKYLFRKEGQNVTLSCEQNLNHDAMYWYRQDPGQGLRLIYYSQIVNDFQKGDIAEGYSVSREKKESFPLTVTSAQKNPTAFYLCASSIAGQETQYFGPGTRLLVL.

The chain is built from TRBV5-4 and TRBJ2-1, with 13 positions matching TRBD2. Germline loops: CDR1 SGHNT, CDR2 YYREEE (reference sequence). The V and J ends lost 4 bases and 7 bases, in that order; junction bases with no gene match: 11. CDR3 length: 17 residues. CDR3: CASSIGLAGAKFNEQFF. CDR3 nucleotide sequence: TGTGCCAGCAGCATAGGACTAGCGGGAGCAAAATTTAATGAGCAGTTCTTC.

This clone was found a few times. This sequence joins TRBV9 and TRBJ2-1, with 7 bases matching TRBD2. V shed 2 bases and J 2 bases; nucleotides not matched to a gene: 4. The CDR3 loop spans 15 amino acids. Per germline, CDR1 SGDLS and CDR2 YYNGEE. The CDR3 is CASSVLSGTYNEQFF. The CDR3, as DNA: TGTGCCAGCAGCGTCCTCAGCGGGACCTACAATGAGCAGTTCTTC.

This clone was observed a few times. The genes are TRBV6-2 or TRBV6-3 and TRBJ2-7; TRBD2 might be the D (6 bases). This CDR3 has 15 amino acids. In germline, CDR1 is MNHEY, CDR2 SVGEGT. V dropped 0 bases and J dropped 5 bases, with 14 bases sitting between them. The CDR3 protein is CASSYSRRGVHEQYF. Here the CDR3 DNA reads TGTGCCAGCAGTTACTCAAGGAGGGGAGTCCACGAGCAGTACTTC.

The chain employs TRBV18 and TRBJ1-1; a possible D gene is TRBD1 (6 bases). CDR1 is KGHSH, CDR2 LQKENI, per germline. V was shortened by 2 bases and J by 4 bases, with 14 bases between the two germline ends. CDR3 length: 15 residues. The CDR3 coding sequence is TGTGCCAGCTCACCAGAGGCGGGGGCATTCACTGAAGCTTTCTTT. Amino acid sequence: CASSPEAGAFTEAFF.

The chain is built from TRBV19 and TRBJ1-3, with D possibly being TRBD1 (5 bases). CDR3 length: 13 amino acids. The germline gives CDR1 LNHDA, CDR2 SQIVND (reference sequence). Trimming removed 4 bases at V and 4 bases at J, with 8 bases between. The CDR3 DNA is TGTGCCAGTAGTAATCAGGGAGGAAACACCATATATTTT. Protein: CASSNQGGNTIYF. Filled out from reference TRBV19 and TRBJ1-3, the complete variable domain reads DGGITQSPKYLFRKEGQNVTLSCEQNLNHDAMYWYRQDPGQGLRLIYYSQIVNDFQKGDIAEGYSVSREKKESFPLTVTSAQKNPTAFYLCASSNQGGNTIYFGEGSWLTVV.